In this sample, the clone carrying this TCR beta chain turned up many times. The ends were cut back, 3 bases at V and 6 bases at J, with 14 bases in the middle. CDR1 and CDR2 from the germline V gene are SGHTA and FQGNSA. The CDR3 runs to 14 residues. This entry is derived from a study of T-cell memory formation after mild COVID-19. Using its own MiXCR run on the 5' RACE reads, TCRdb lists one record per CDR3 protein. Among approximately 300,000 distinct CDR3 sequences listed, 15% were seen once. The V gene is TRBV7-2, the J gene TRBJ1-1; perhaps TRBD1 as D (6 bases). What was sequenced was PBMCs or a T cell subset sorted from them (not recorded which). This TCR was recovered from a man aged 18-30 years who had mild COVID-19 (a few samples of this study predate the infection). Cell type and time point are not known. Written as DNA, the CDR3 is TGTGCCAGCAGCTTCGGGCAGGGGATGGCTGAAGCTTTCTTT. It specifies CASSFGQGMAEAFF.